This T cell receptor (beta chain) was retrieved from a study of cytomegalovirus exposure and HLA in healthy donors. Overall study results and limits: There were around 160 TCR beta chains listed as cytomegalovirus-associated. Judged likely to be a sequencing artifact was a cluster of highly shared sequence variants. Accounts indicate the classifier identified cytomegalovirus status with strong specificity and sensitivity. In the analysis, some V segments, TRBV6-2 and TRBV6-3 included, were excluded as indistinguishable.

Per the germline V gene, CDR1 is SGHTA and CDR2 is FQGNSA. V lost 4 bases and J lost 1; bases outside the gene matches: 5. CDR3 length: 17 amino acids. Points on this clone: Antigen specificity is unknown.

The primer mix had 60 Vbeta and 13 Jbeta primers. The assay was immunoSEQ multiplex PCR, and TCRdb's table has in-frame clones only and misses some. Of some 90,000 clones in the sample, roughly four fifths were seen once. The sequence was collected from a human donor in good health. The chain recombines TRBV7-2 with TRBJ2-6; 9 positions agree with TRBD1. Sequences were obtained from PBMCs. CDR3: CASSYTGGASGANVLTF. CDR3 DNA sequence: TGTGCCAGCAGCTACACAGGGGGCGCATCTGGGGCCAACGTCCTGACTTTC.